These T cell receptor beta chains were read from a single sample in a study of T cell responses to AZD1222 COVID-19 vaccine. The assay was immunoSEQ multiplex PCR, and TCRdb's table has in-frame clones only and misses some. The sample shows over 90,000 clones, around 90% of them seen only once. Sequencing used peripheral blood, obtained on day 0 of AZD1222 vaccination. The origin of the receptors is an adult in good health. The CDR3 runs from the conserved cysteine through the conserved F or W. Fields, in order: CDR3 length, J gene, clone size, D gene, V gene, CDR3 protein, CDR3 DNA. The D gene is left open where the match is weak. For some rows the clone size is stated as once, few or many, or as a class when expanded; others skip it.

len: 14; j_gene: TRBJ2-1; abundance: few; d_gene: NA; v_gene: TRBV5-8; CDR3aa: CARARQSSYNEQFF; CDR3nt: TGTGCCAGAGCCCGACAGAGCTCCTACAATGAGCAGTTCTTC
len: 15; j_gene: TRBJ1-2; abundance: NA; d_gene: TRBD1; v_gene: TRBV18; CDR3aa: CASSPAGTGDYGYTF; CDR3nt: TGTGCCAGCTCACCGGCGGGGACAGGGGACTATGGCTACACCTTC
len: 11; j_gene: TRBJ2-1; abundance: NA; d_gene: NA; v_gene: TRBV29-1; CDR3aa: CSVATDNEQFF; CDR3nt: TGCAGCGTTGCCACAGACAATGAGCAGTTCTTC
len: 16; j_gene: TRBJ1-1; abundance: NA; d_gene: NA; v_gene: TRBV19; CDR3aa: CASSDTGSSMNTEAFF; CDR3nt: TGTGCCAGTAGTGACACCGGGTCGTCCATGAACACTGAAGCTTTCTTT
len: 13; j_gene: TRBJ1-3; abundance: NA; d_gene: NA; v_gene: TRBV5-1; CDR3aa: CASSPNKLDTIYF; CDR3nt: TGCGCCAGTTCCCCAAATAAGTTGGACACCATATATTTT
len: 14; j_gene: TRBJ2-1; abundance: NA; d_gene: TRBD2; v_gene: TRBV7-2; CDR3aa: CASSLIPGLAEQFF; CDR3nt: TGTGCCAGCAGCCTCATCCCGGGACTAGCGGAGCAGTTCTTC
len: 13; j_gene: TRBJ2-3; abundance: NA; d_gene: NA; v_gene: TRBV12-3/TRBV12-4; CDR3aa: CASSFLGADTQYF; CDR3nt: TGTGCCAGCAGTTTTTTGGGGGCAGATACGCAGTATTTT
len: 11; j_gene: TRBJ1-1; abundance: NA; d_gene: NA; v_gene: TRBV10-3; CDR3aa: CATGRDTEAFF; CDR3nt: TGTGCCACCGGCAGGGACACTGAAGCTTTCTTT
len: 15; j_gene: TRBJ2-2; abundance: NA; d_gene: NA; v_gene: TRBV6-2/TRBV6-3; CDR3aa: CASSYTAGRVGELFF; CDR3nt: TGTGCCAGCAGTTACACGGCAGGGCGGGTCGGGGAGCTGTTTTTT
len: 15; j_gene: TRBJ2-1; abundance: NA; d_gene: TRBD1; v_gene: TRBV5-1; CDR3aa: CASSWGQGAGDEQFF; CDR3nt: TGCGCCAGCAGCTGGGGACAGGGGGCTGGAGATGAGCAGTTCTTC
len: 14; j_gene: TRBJ2-1; abundance: NA; d_gene: NA; v_gene: TRBV11-2; CDR3aa: CASSLRNSPNEQFF; CDR3nt: TGTGCCAGCAGCTTACGGAATAGCCCAAATGAGCAGTTCTTC
len: 13; j_gene: TRBJ1-4; abundance: NA; d_gene: TRBD1; v_gene: TRBV5-1; CDR3aa: CASSQGQGQKLFF; CDR3nt: TGCGCCAGCAGCCAGGGACAGGGTCAAAAACTGTTTTTT
len: 13; j_gene: TRBJ1-5; abundance: NA; d_gene: NA; v_gene: TRBV18; CDR3aa: CASSPGLNQPQHF; CDR3nt: TGTGCCAGCTCACCAGGTCTGAATCAGCCCCAGCATTTT
len: 14; j_gene: TRBJ1-5; abundance: NA; d_gene: NA; v_gene: TRBV7-6; CDR3aa: CASSFMGAGQPQHF; CDR3nt: TGTGCCAGCAGCTTCATGGGGGCGGGACAGCCCCAGCATTTT
len: 14; j_gene: TRBJ1-2; abundance: once; d_gene: TRBD1; v_gene: TRBV7-2; CDR3aa: CASTPRQGNYGYTF; CDR3nt: TGTGCCAGCACCCCCAGACAGGGAAACTATGGCTACACCTTC
len: 13; j_gene: TRBJ1-1; abundance: NA; d_gene: TRBD1; v_gene: TRBV7-8; CDR3aa: CASSLAGGADAFF; CDR3nt: TGTGCCAGCAGCTTGGCAGGGGGCGCGGACGCTTTCTTT
len: 13; j_gene: TRBJ2-1; abundance: NA; d_gene: NA; v_gene: TRBV24-1; CDR3aa: CATETSSYNEQFF; CDR3nt: TGTGCCACCGAGACTAGCTCCTACAATGAGCAGTTCTTC
len: 14; j_gene: TRBJ1-1; abundance: NA; d_gene: NA; v_gene: TRBV7-2; CDR3aa: CASTVADMNTEAFF; CDR3nt: TGTGCCAGCACTGTGGCAGACATGAACACTGAAGCTTTCTTT
len: 13; j_gene: TRBJ2-7; abundance: NA; d_gene: NA; v_gene: TRBV12-3/TRBV12-4; CDR3aa: CASSALVPYEQYF; CDR3nt: TGTGCCAGCAGTGCCCTCGTGCCCTACGAGCAGTACTTC
len: 15; j_gene: TRBJ1-1; abundance: NA; d_gene: TRBD1; v_gene: TRBV5-1; CDR3aa: CASSTGGTGGTEAFF; CDR3nt: TGCGCCAGCAGCACTGGAGGGACAGGGGGGACTGAAGCTTTCTTT
len: 19; j_gene: TRBJ2-7; abundance: NA; d_gene: TRBD2; v_gene: TRBV19; CDR3aa: CASSIKIGSGGSQPYEQYF; CDR3nt: TGTGCCAGTAGTATCAAAATCGGATCTGGCGGGAGTCAACCTTACGAGCAGTACTTC
len: 14; j_gene: TRBJ1-3; abundance: NA; d_gene: NA; v_gene: TRBV18; CDR3aa: CASSPTDSGNTIYF; CDR3nt: TGTGCCAGCTCACCGACAGACTCTGGAAACACCATATATTTT
len: 12; j_gene: TRBJ2-3; abundance: NA; d_gene: NA; v_gene: TRBV6-5; CDR3aa: CASKDYTDTQYF; CDR3nt: TGTGCCAGCAAGGATTACACAGATACGCAGTATTTT
len: 16; j_gene: TRBJ2-7; abundance: NA; d_gene: TRBD2; v_gene: TRBV9; CDR3aa: CASSVGLAGDRAEQYF; CDR3nt: TGTGCCAGCAGCGTTGGACTAGCGGGAGATCGGGCCGAGCAGTACTTC
len: 12; j_gene: TRBJ1-1; abundance: once; d_gene: NA; v_gene: TRBV19; CDR3aa: CASNLNGGIAFF; CDR3nt: TGTGCCAGTAACCTCAACGGAGGGATAGCTTTCTTT
len: 12; j_gene: TRBJ1-1; abundance: NA; d_gene: NA; v_gene: TRBV7-2; CDR3aa: CASSRQAREAFF; CDR3nt: TGTGCCAGCAGCAGACAGGCGAGAGAAGCTTTCTTT
len: 17; j_gene: TRBJ2-3; abundance: once; d_gene: TRBD1; v_gene: TRBV27; CDR3aa: CASSVPSTGLPTDTQYF; CDR3nt: TGTGCCAGCAGCGTCCCATCGACAGGGCTACCCACAGATACGCAGTATTTT
len: 14; j_gene: TRBJ2-7; abundance: NA; d_gene: NA; v_gene: TRBV28; CDR3aa: CASSSATAVREQYF; CDR3nt: TGTGCCAGCAGTTCTGCGACAGCCGTCAGAGAGCAGTACTTC
len: 13; j_gene: TRBJ1-6; abundance: once; d_gene: NA; v_gene: TRBV7-2; CDR3aa: CAGRTAYNSPLHF; CDR3nt: TGTGCCGGCCGGACAGCCTATAATTCACCCCTCCACTTT
len: 15; j_gene: TRBJ1-1; abundance: NA; d_gene: TRBD1; v_gene: TRBV11-2; CDR3aa: CASSESGQGYTEAFF; CDR3nt: TGTGCCAGCAGCGAGAGCGGACAGGGGTACACTGAAGCTTTCTTT
len: 13; j_gene: TRBJ2-7; abundance: few; d_gene: NA; v_gene: TRBV6-5; CDR3aa: CASVNREKYEQYF; CDR3nt: TGTGCCAGCGTCAACCGCGAGAAATACGAGCAGTACTTC
len: 17; j_gene: TRBJ2-7; abundance: NA; d_gene: TRBD1; v_gene: TRBV7-9; CDR3aa: CASSPQKTGTEVYEQYF; CDR3nt: TGTGCCAGCAGCCCGCAAAAAACCGGGACAGAAGTTTACGAGCAGTACTTC
len: 13; j_gene: TRBJ2-7; abundance: NA; d_gene: NA; v_gene: TRBV6-2/TRBV6-3; CDR3aa: CASSSHSSYEQYF; CDR3nt: TGTGCCAGCAGTTCCCACTCCTCCTACGAGCAGTACTTC
len: 16; j_gene: TRBJ1-2; abundance: NA; d_gene: TRBD1; v_gene: TRBV6-9; CDR3aa: CASRDNGTGGGYGYTF; CDR3nt: TGTGCCAGCAGGGACAACGGGACAGGGGGTGGCTATGGCTACACCTTC
len: 17; j_gene: TRBJ2-1; abundance: NA; d_gene: NA; v_gene: TRBV7-8; CDR3aa: CASSPRGLADSYNEQFF; CDR3nt: TGTGCCAGCAGCCCCAGGGGGCTAGCGGACTCCTACAATGAGCAGTTCTTC
len: 15; j_gene: TRBJ2-5; abundance: NA; d_gene: NA; v_gene: TRBV7-2; CDR3aa: CASSSLNGVQETQYF; CDR3nt: TGTGCCAGCAGCTCGCTCAACGGGGTTCAAGAGACCCAGTACTTC
len: 13; j_gene: TRBJ1-1; abundance: NA; d_gene: NA; v_gene: TRBV7-2; CDR3aa: CASSPTMNTEAFF; CDR3nt: TGTGCCAGCAGTCCGACGATGAACACTGAAGCTTTCTTT
len: 11; j_gene: TRBJ2-2; abundance: NA; d_gene: NA; v_gene: TRBV18; CDR3aa: CASQNTGELFF; CDR3nt: TGTGCCAGCCAGAACACCGGGGAGCTGTTTTTT
len: 14; j_gene: TRBJ2-3; abundance: NA; d_gene: NA; v_gene: TRBV5-1; CDR3aa: CASSLKGGTDTQYF; CDR3nt: TGCGCCAGCAGCTTGAAGGGGGGCACAGATACGCAGTATTTT
len: 15; j_gene: TRBJ1-5; abundance: NA; d_gene: TRBD1; v_gene: TRBV28; CDR3aa: CASNTGTGSNQPQHF; CDR3nt: TGTGCCAGCAACACCGGGACAGGTAGCAATCAGCCCCAGCATTTT
len: 11; j_gene: TRBJ2-3; abundance: NA; d_gene: NA; v_gene: TRBV6-5; CDR3aa: CASSPGDTQYF; CDR3nt: TGTGCCAGCAGCCCCGGGGATACGCAGTATTTT
len: 11; j_gene: TRBJ2-1; abundance: NA; d_gene: NA; v_gene: TRBV20-1; CDR3aa: CSARSGTKQFF; CDR3nt: TGCAGTGCTAGATCCGGGACGAAGCAATTCTTC
len: 14; j_gene: TRBJ2-3; abundance: NA; d_gene: TRBD2; v_gene: TRBV5-5; CDR3aa: CASSSGLAGDTQYF; CDR3nt: TGTGCCAGCAGCTCCGGACTAGCAGGAGATACGCAGTATTTT
len: 14; j_gene: TRBJ1-2; abundance: NA; d_gene: TRBD1; v_gene: TRBV5-8; CDR3aa: CASTPWTGSYGYTF; CDR3nt: TGTGCCAGCACCCCTTGGACAGGGAGCTATGGCTACACCTTC
len: 13; j_gene: TRBJ1-1; abundance: NA; d_gene: NA; v_gene: TRBV7-2; CDR3aa: CASSLAAITEAFF; CDR3nt: TGTGCCAGCAGCTTAGCGGCGATCACTGAAGCTTTCTTT
len: 15; j_gene: TRBJ1-1; abundance: NA; d_gene: NA; v_gene: TRBV28; CDR3aa: CASRLVGFRNTEAFF; CDR3nt: TGTGCCAGCAGGCTCGTAGGGTTCCGGAACACTGAAGCTTTCTTT
len: 15; j_gene: TRBJ1-3; abundance: NA; d_gene: TRBD1; v_gene: TRBV6-5; CDR3aa: CASSYGTDSGNTIYF; CDR3nt: TGTGCCAGCAGTTACGGGACAGACTCTGGAAACACCATATATTTT